The 14 T cell receptor beta chains below all came from one sample that was sequenced in a study of radiation and T cells in renal cell carcinoma. Documented time point: blood 4 weeks post-SBRT, at nephrectomy. The treatment is: 15 Gy SBRT to primary tumor, nephrectomy 4 weeks later. Profiling relied on immunoSEQ multiplex PCR, and the TCRdb table lists in-frame clones only, not all of them. The data show around 100,000 clones, with 84% seen just once and approximately 7.3% held by the top ten. The sequences come from blood, collected from a patient whose treatment included radiotherapy and nephrectomy. The receptor source for this set is a man aged 60-69 years with renal cell carcinoma.

The chain joins TRBV4-2 to TRBJ2-7, with TRBD2 matching 12 bases. The CDR3 contains 15 residues. In germline, CDR1 is LGHNA, CDR2 YNFKEQ. V was pared by 4 bases and J by 5 bases, with 6 bases of the junction left unmatched. This CDR3 is CASSLRLAGVDEQYF. The DNA of the CDR3 is TGTGCCAGCAGCCTTCGACTAGCGGGAGTTGACGAGCAGTACTTC.

This chain links TRBV7-9 with TRBJ1-1, with D perhaps TRBD1 (6 bases). The CDR3 runs 15 residues. CDR1 is SEHNR and CDR2 is FQNEAQ in the germline V gene (reference sequence). V was cut by 5 bases and J by 8 bases, with 21 bases left in between. Here the CDR3 DNA reads TGTGCCAGCAGCGACCGGGGGGGCGCGACGCCCGAAGCTTTCTTT. It codes for CASSDRGGATPEAFF.

This clone was detected once. This sequence joins TRBV6-5 and TRBJ1-2; D remains ambiguous. Trimming cost V 0 bases and J 0 bases, with 11 bases left between them. The CDR3 runs to 16 residues. Germline loops: CDR1 MNHEY, CDR2 SVGAGI. CDR3 DNA sequence: TGTGCCAGCAGTTACTCGAGTATCTTAGCTAACTATGGCTACACCTTC. Its protein product is CASSYSSILANYGYTF.

The V and J genes are TRBV10-1 and TRBJ2-1, with D unclear. The germline CDR1 and CDR2 sequences are WNHNN and SYGVQD (reference sequence). The CDR3 is made up of 14 amino acids. The germline V and J ends were trimmed by 5 bases and 8 bases, with 16 bases remaining between them. CDR3 protein: CASSTSQGFDEQFF. DNA for the CDR3: TGCGCCAGCAGTACCTCCCAAGGGTTCGATGAGCAGTTCTTC.

The rearrangement uses TRBV6-5 and TRBJ2-1; TRBD1 is a possible D gene (6 bases). V was shortened by 6 bases and J by 8 bases, with 20 bases between the two germline ends. The CDR3 loop spans 15 amino acids. Looked up from germline, CDR1 is MNHEY and CDR2 is SVGAGI. The chain's CDR3 is CASSLNRVRHDEQFF. The DNA for the CDR3 is TGTGCCAGCAGCCTCAACAGGGTCCGGCACGATGAGCAGTTCTTC.

The J gene is TRBJ1-2, the V gene TRBV28, with D hard to call. This CDR3 has 15 amino acids. Looked up from germline, CDR1 is MDHEN and CDR2 is SYDVKM. Between the trimmed V and J ends, which lost 2 bases and 2 bases, there was a span of 12 bases. The CDR3, as DNA: TGTGCCAGCAGTTTAAGGCCAGCTACCAACTATGGCTACACCTTC. It yields the protein CASSLRPATNYGYTF.

This clone occurred a few times. The V gene is TRBV30, the J gene TRBJ1-5; D is ambiguous. Germline V gene lookup returns CDR1 GTSNPN and CDR2 SVGIG (reference sequence). The CDR3 is 13 amino acids. V shed 0 bases and J shed 4 bases, with 7 bases lying between them. Here the CDR3 DNA reads TGTGCCTGGAGTGTGATGGAGAATCAGCCCCAGCATTTT. Protein: CAWSVMENQPQHF.

The chain has TRBV7-2 and TRBJ1-4; perhaps TRBD1 as D (5 bases). CDR3 size: 14 residues. Germline V gives CDR1 SGHTA, CDR2 FQGNSA. Trimming took off 5 bases at V and 7 bases at J, with 14 bases between the two ends. In DNA, the CDR3 is TGTGCCAGCAGCCCTAGACAGCCTGCTGAAAAACTGTTTTTT. Its protein product is CASSPRQPAEKLFF.

The CDR3 DNA reads as TGTGCCAGCAGTTCCCCCAGGCTAGCGGGCTACGAGCAGTACTTC. Protein product: CASSSPRLAGYEQYF. The rearrangement uses TRBV6-5 and TRBJ2-7; TRBD2 matches at 8 bases. Germline V gene lookup returns CDR1 MNHEY and CDR2 SVGAGI. V was pared by 4 bases and J by 3 bases, with 8 bases of the junction left unmatched. CDR3 size: 15 residues.

This clone was observed many times. The same CDR3 arises from other DNA sequences in this sample as well. This chain connects TRBV27 to TRBJ2-5, with D unresolved. Germline CDR1 and CDR2: MNHEY and SMNVEV (reference sequence). Trimming removed 2 bases from V and 7 bases from J, with 11 bases in between. The CDR3 runs to 13 residues. The CDR3 sequence: CASSLRAQATQYF. The CDR3 DNA follows: TGTGCCAGCAGTTTAAGGGCCCAGGCGACCCAGTACTTC.

V gene TRBV19 combines with J gene TRBJ2-3, with D unresolved. This CDR3 has 14 amino acids. V lost 5 bases and J lost 9, with 18 bases in between. Germline CDR1 LNHDA, CDR2 SQIVND (reference sequence). DNA for the CDR3: TGTGCCAGTAGTGGGGTTAAGGGCCAAGGGACGCAGTATTTT. This codes for CASSGVKGQGTQYF.

In regard to this clone: The junction departs from germline at one end; a sequencing error may be responsible. The chain combines TRBV30 with TRBJ2-1; TRBD2 might be the D (5 bases). CDR1 is GTSNPN and CDR2 is SVGIG in the germline V gene (reference sequence). The CDR3 consists of 14 residues. The CDR3 nucleotides read TGTGCCAGGAGCCTAGGGAGCTCCTACAATGAGCAGTTCTTC. It encodes CARSLGSSYNEQFF. The full variable domain, in which reference TRBV30 and TRBJ2-1 provide the parts outside the CDR3, is SQTIHQWPATLVQPVGSPLSLECTVEGTSNPNLYWYRQAAGRGLQLLFYSVGIGQISSEVPQNLSASRPQDRQFILSSKKLLLSDSGFYLCARSLGSSYNEQFFGPGTRLTVL.

The gene calls are TRBV29-1 and TRBJ2-5, with D tentatively TRBD2 (6 bases). Judging by the DNA end, TRBJ2-7 fits better; the J call may be wrong. The CDR3 runs 13 residues. CDR1 is SQVTM and CDR2 is ANQGSEA in the germline V gene. The CDR3 region is CSVEDPGVYEQYF. In nucleotides, the CDR3 is TGCAGCGTTGAAGATCCGGGGGTCTACGAGCAGTACTTC.

The V and J genes are TRBV7-9 and TRBJ2-6, with 7 bases identical to TRBD1. Germline assignment: CDR1 SEHNR and CDR2 FQNEAQ (reference sequence). V lost 4 bases, J lost 0 bases, and 6 bases stayed unmatched. This CDR3 region has 17 residues. The CDR3: CASSSTDRASGANVLTF. The CDR3 DNA follows: TGTGCCAGCAGCTCCACCGACAGGGCCTCTGGGGCCAACGTCCTGACTTTC.